This T cell receptor beta chain was recovered during a study of blood T cells in healthy people across ages. Investigators took roughly 9.5 milliliters of peripheral blood from every donor. Every sample gave at least 5.5 micrograms of total RNA when it was extracted. The V and J ends lost 6 bases and 11 bases respectively, with 22 bases between them. Germline-derived CDR1 and CDR2 are DFQATT and SNEGSKA (reference sequence). The CDR3 is 13 amino acids. A J-beta primer mix and a sample-barcoded 5' primer were used in a second PCR of roughly 7 to 12 cycles. Using its own MiXCR run on the 5' RACE reads, TCRdb lists one record per CDR3 protein. This sample has almost 800,000 distinct CDR3 sequences, with 58% found just once.

The specimen sequenced was blood. The origin of this receptor is a man aged 25 to 40 in good health. The V gene is TRBV20-1, the J gene TRBJ1-1; D gene ambiguous. The CDR3 region has the DNA TGCAGTGCCCCAGAGAGCACCCGGGGTCTCGCTTTCTTT. Translating it yields CSAPESTRGLAFF.